The clone carrying this T cell receptor beta chain was detected only a few times. Antigen: not known. This sample was included in a study of beta chain features in type 1 diabetes. Every isolated RNA sample was fully reverse transcribed, so sequencing captured expressed TCRB transcripts. Only in-frame clones appear in the TCRdb table, and some are missing; sequencing was by immunoSEQ multiplex PCR. The profile covers under 400,000 clones, with over 10% appearing a single time and 0.0095% to 0.013% taken by the ten largest. Findings of the study overall: When Type 1 diabetes patients were examined, their TCRB CDR3s proved moderately but significantly shorter in all four CD4+ subsets.

This TCR was sampled from a woman under 30 with type 1 diabetes. The sample comprised naive CD4+ T cells from blood.

The CDR3 is CASSPDRGFATEAFF. The CDR3 nucleotides are TGTGCCAGCAGTCCGGACAGGGGTTTTGCCACTGAAGCTTTCTTT. This sequence joins TRBV7-9 and TRBJ1-1; 9 bases line up with TRBD1. With 6 bases clipped from V and 4 bases from J, the junction kept 9 bases outside the gene matches. The CDR3 loop spans 15 amino acids. Germline loops: CDR1 SEHNR, CDR2 FQNEAQ (reference sequence).